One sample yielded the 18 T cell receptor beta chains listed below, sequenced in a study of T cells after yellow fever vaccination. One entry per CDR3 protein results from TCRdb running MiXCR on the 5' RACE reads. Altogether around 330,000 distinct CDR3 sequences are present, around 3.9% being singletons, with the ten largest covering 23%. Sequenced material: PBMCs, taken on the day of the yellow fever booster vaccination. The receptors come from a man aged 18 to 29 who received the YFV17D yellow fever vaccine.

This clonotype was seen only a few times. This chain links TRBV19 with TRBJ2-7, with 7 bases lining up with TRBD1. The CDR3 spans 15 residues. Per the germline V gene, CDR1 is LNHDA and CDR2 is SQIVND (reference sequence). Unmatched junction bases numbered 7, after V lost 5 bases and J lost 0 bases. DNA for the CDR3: TGTGCCAGTAGTGCCACAGGGGCCGCCTCCTACGAGCAGTACTTC. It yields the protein CASSATGAASYEQYF.

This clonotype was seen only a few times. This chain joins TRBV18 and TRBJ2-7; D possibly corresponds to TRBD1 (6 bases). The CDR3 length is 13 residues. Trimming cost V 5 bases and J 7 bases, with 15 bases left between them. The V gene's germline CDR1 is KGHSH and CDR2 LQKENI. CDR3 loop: CASSTRQAWEQYV. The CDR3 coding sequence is TGTGCCAGCTCAACCCGACAGGCTTGGGAGCAGTACGTC.

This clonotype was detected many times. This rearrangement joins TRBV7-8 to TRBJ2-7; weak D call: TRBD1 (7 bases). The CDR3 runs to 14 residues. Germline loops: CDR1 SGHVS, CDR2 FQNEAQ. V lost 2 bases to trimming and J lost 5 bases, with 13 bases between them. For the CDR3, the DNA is TGTGCCAGCAGCTTACAGGAGGGGGCCCACGAGCAGTACGTC. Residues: CASSLQEGAHEQYV.

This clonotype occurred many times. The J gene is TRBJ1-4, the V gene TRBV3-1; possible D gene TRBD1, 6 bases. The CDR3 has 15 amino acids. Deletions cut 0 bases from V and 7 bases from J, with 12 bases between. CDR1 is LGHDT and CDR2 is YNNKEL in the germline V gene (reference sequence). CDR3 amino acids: CASSQEPGAGEKLFF. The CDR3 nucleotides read TGTGCCAGCAGCCAAGAGCCGGGGGCGGGTGAAAAACTGTTTTTT.

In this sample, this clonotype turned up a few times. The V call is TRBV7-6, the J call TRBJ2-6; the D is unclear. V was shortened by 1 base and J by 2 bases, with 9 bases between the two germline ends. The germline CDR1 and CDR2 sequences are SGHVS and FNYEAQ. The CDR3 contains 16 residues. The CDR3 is CASSLEGLAGANVLTF. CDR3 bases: TGTGCCAGCAGCTTAGAAGGGCTGGCTGGGGCCAACGTCCTGACTTTC.

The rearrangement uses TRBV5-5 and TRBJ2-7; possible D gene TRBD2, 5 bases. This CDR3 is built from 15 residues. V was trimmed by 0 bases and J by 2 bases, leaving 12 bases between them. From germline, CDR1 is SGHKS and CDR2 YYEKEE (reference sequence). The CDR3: CASSLGQRVTYEQYV. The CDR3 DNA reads TGTGCCAGCAGCTTGGGGCAGAGGGTCACCTACGAGCAGTACGTC.

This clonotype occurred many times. The CDR3 DNA follows: TGTGCCAGCAGTTTTTCCCCGAGGGGTACGCAGTATTTT. Protein product: CASSFSPRGTQYF. The chain combines TRBV12-3 or TRBV12-4 with TRBJ2-3; D assignment may be TRBD1 or TRBD2 (5 bases each). Deletions cut 3 bases from V and 8 bases from J, with 12 bases between. There are 13 residues in the CDR3.

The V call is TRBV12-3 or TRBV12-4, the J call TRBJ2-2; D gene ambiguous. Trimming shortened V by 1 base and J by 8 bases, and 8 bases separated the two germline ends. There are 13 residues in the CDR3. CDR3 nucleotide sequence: TGTGCCAGCAGTTTAGTTGAGGCGGGGGAGCTGTTTTTT. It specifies CASSLVEAGELFF.

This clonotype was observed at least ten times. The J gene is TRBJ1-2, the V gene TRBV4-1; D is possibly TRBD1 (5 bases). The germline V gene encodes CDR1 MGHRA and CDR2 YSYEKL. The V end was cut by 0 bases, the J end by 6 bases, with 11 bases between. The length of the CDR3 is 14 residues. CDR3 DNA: TGCGCCAGCAGCCAAGATCAAGGGGCGGATGGCTACACCTTC. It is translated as CASSQDQGADGYTF.

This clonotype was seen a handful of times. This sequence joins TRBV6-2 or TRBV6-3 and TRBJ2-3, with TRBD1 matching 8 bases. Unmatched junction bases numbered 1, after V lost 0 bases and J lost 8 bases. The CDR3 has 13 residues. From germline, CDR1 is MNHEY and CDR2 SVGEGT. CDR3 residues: CASSYSGQGTQYF. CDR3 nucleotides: TGTGCCAGCAGTTACTCCGGACAGGGTACGCAGTATTTT.

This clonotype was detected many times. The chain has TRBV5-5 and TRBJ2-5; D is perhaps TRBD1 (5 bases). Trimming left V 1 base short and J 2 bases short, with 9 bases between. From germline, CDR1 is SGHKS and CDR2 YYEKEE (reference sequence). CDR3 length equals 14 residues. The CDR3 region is CASSLTTVQETQYF. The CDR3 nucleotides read TGTGCCAGCAGCTTGACGACAGTTCAAGAGACCCAGTACTTC.

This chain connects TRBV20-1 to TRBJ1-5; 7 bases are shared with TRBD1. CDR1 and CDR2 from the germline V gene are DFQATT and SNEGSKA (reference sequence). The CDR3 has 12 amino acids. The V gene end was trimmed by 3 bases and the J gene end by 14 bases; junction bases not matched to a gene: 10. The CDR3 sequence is CSARKSGDSEHF. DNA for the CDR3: TGCAGTGCTAGGAAATCCGGGGACAGCGAGCATTTT.

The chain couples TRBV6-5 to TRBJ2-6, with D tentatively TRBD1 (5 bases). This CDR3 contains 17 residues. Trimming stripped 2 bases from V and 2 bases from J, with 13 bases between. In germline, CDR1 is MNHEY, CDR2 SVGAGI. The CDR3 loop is CASSYRGPFTGANVLTF. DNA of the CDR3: TGTGCCAGCAGTTACAGGGGCCCGTTTACTGGGGCCAACGTCCTGACTTTC.

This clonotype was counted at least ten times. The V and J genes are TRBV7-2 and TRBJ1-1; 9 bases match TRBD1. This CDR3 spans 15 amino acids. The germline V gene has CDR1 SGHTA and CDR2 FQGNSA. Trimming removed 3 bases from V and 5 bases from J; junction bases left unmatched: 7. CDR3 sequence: CASSFDGQGRTEAFF. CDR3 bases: TGTGCCAGCAGCTTCGATGGACAGGGGCGGACTGAAGCTTTCTTT.

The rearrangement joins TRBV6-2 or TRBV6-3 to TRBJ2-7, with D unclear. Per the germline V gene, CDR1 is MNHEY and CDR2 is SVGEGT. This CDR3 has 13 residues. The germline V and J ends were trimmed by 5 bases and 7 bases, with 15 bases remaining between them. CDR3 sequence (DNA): TGTGCCAGCAGTCGCACCAGGATCAGAGAGCAGTACGTC. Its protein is CASSRTRIREQYV.

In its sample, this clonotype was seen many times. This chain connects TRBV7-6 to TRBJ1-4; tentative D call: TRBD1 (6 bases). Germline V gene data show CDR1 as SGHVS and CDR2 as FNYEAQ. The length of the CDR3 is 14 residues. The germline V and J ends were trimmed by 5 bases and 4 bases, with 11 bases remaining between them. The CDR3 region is CASSRDNLNEKLFF. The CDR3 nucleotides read TGTGCCAGCAGCCGGGACAACCTTAATGAAAAACTGTTTTTT.

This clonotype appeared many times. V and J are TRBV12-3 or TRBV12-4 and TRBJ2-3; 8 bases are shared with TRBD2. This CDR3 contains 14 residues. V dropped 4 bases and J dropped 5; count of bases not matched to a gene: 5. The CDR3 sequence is CASSYGGAGDTQYF. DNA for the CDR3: TGTGCCAGCAGTTACGGGGGGGCCGGAGATACGCAGTATTTT.

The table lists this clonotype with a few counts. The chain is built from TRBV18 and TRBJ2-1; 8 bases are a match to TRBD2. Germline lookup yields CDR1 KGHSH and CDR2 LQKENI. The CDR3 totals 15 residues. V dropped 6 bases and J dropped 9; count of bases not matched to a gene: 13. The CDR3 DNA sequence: TGTGCCAGCTCTATATCCGGGACTAGGGGAAGTGAGCAGTTCTTC. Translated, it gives CASSISGTRGSEQFF. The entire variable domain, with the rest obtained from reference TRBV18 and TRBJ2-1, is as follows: NAGVMQNPRHLVRRRGQEARLRCSPMKGHSHVYWYRQLPEEGLKFMVYLQKENIIDESGMPKERFSAEFPKEGPSILRIQQVVRGDSAAYFCASSISGTRGSEQFFGPGTRLTVL.